This T cell receptor (beta chain) was identified during a study of T cell responses to AZD1222 COVID-19 vaccine listed by TCRdb under 2021. Context from the whole study: A total of 230 to 250 trial participants underwent TCR sequencing, of whom 200 to 220 received two doses of AZD1222 and about 25 received two doses of the MenACWY control vaccine. Trial participants were enrolled into age subgroups of 18-55, 56-69 and 70-plus years, which contained roughly 150, 30 and 60 TCR-sequenced participants, respectively. Study-wide findings and limitations: Epitopes outside the regions mutated in the B.1.351 and B.1.1.7 variants were reportedly recognized by nearly half of the unique spike-specific TCRs. Conclusions about previously exposed vaccinees were limited because only six or seven AZD1222 recipients were SARS-CoV-2 seropositive at baseline. The 56-69-year group was small, and its depth increase did not reach significance, likely because of low power. Because no day 14 peak-response samples were available, the repertoires could be characterized only after the peak T cell response. After two AZD1222 doses, spike-specific TCR breadth and depth were significantly higher than at day 0 and than in MenACWY recipients. Most participants were white British and females outnumbered males, and the authors suggested that clonal diversity may have been underestimated. Vaccine-associated CD4 TCRs spanned the whole spike protein, with dominant responses in regions 160-218 and 743-854.

The CDR3 regions of human TCRbeta chains were analyzed by immunosequencing. Under the source paper's analysis protocol: Repertoire TCRs were checked for matches against a reference library of SARS-CoV-2-specific TCRs that had been generated using the MIRA antigen-specificity platform. Breadth was defined as the fraction of unique TCRs that were SARS-CoV-2-associated. Depth was defined as the fraction of total T cells that were SARS-CoV-2-associated. Using the MIRA data, every spike-specific TCR was mapped to the spike region that the TCR reacted to and assigned to either a CD4 or a CD8 class. Log10-transformed breadth and depth values were compared by one-way ANOVA with Sidak's multiple comparisons tests. The table comes from immuneACCESS by way of TCRdb, which keeps in-frame sequences with V and J called. Part of the clones is missing from these tables; in studies checked, under half for an unresolved V gene and the rest for unknown reasons. V and J calls and clone size are those listed in that table; D and trimming were worked out from the DNA. The sample yields about 200,000 clones; around nine tenths were counted once. The ten largest clones add up to 3.6% of the sample.

This clone was found a few times. Its antigen remains unidentified. Within one base of it there is no much larger clone, and no base qualities were kept. The sample's time point, from its label and the paper: about 28 days (+/-7) after the second vaccine dose. Reading the label with the study, this specimen's treatment or condition is: meningococcal conjugate vaccine given as trial control. Samples from vaccinated people were obtained from the UK trials COV001 and COV002, which included a single-blind randomized controlled phase 2/3 trial of AZD1222 (ChAdOx1 nCoV-19) in healthy adults. Trial participant PBMC samples were collected at day 0 and day 28 after the second dose for TCRbeta chain sequencing. Reading from cysteine to phenylalanine, the CDR3 counts 14 amino acids. Just CDR3 DNA is preserved here, 42 bases in frame from base 1. CDR1 and CDR2 (MDHEN, SYDVKM) derive from the germline V gene. The trim is 3 bases for V and 8 bases for J, with a gap of 13 bases between the germline ends.

Recombination connected TRBV28 to TRBJ1-4; the D gene is perhaps TRBD1, on 6 matching bases. The sequence was collected from an adult who received the MenACWY meningococcal vaccine as a control. Sequences were derived from peripheral blood, sampled 28 days after the second dose of the MenACWY control vaccine. The nucleotides are TGTGCCAGCAGTTTTGTGGGGGGCCGGGAAAAACTGTTTTTT. Its protein is CASSFVGGREKLFF. Beyond the CDR3, the reference TRBV28 and TRBJ1-4 genes provide the residues; the full variable domain reads: DVKVTQSSRYLVKRTGEKVFLECVQDMDHENMFWYRQDPGLGLRLIYFSYDVKMKEKGDIPEGYSVSREKKERFSLILESASTNQTSMYLCASSFVGGREKLFFGSGTQLSVL.